This TCR beta chain stems from a study of blood T cell repertoires in COVID-19. The ends lost 4 bases at V and 3 bases at J; junction bases unmatched: 6. The CDR3 is 17 residues long. The V gene's germline CDR1 is SGDLS and CDR2 YYNGEE. Produced via immunoSEQ multiplex PCR; TCRdb's table is partial and in-frame only. The repertoire holds tens of thousands of clones, with around 82% as singletons. The gene calls are TRBV9 and TRBJ2-1; 14 positions agree with TRBD2. The receptor's source is a man aged 50 to 59 with acute or convalescent COVID-19. The sample consisted of peripheral blood. The CDR3 is CASSPGTSGSFYNEQFF. DNA of the CDR3: TGTGCCAGCAGCCCAGGGACTAGCGGGAGTTTCTACAATGAGCAGTTCTTC.